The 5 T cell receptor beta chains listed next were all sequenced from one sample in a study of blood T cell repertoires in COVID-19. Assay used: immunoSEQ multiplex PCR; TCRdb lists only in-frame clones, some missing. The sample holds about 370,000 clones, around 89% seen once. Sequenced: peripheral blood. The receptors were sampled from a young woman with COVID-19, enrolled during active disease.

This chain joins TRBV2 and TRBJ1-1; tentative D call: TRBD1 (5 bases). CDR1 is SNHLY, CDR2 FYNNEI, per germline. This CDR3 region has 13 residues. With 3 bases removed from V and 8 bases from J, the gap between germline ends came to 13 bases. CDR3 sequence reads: CASSDVPGGEAFF. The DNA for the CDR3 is TGTGCCAGCAGTGATGTCCCGGGGGGGGAAGCTTTCTTT.

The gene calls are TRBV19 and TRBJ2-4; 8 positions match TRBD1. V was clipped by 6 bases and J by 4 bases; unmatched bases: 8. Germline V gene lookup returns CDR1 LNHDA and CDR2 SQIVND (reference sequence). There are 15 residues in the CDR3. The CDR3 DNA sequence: TGTGCCAGTAGCCTGACAGGGGATGCTAAAAACATTCAGTACTTC. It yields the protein CASSLTGDAKNIQYF.

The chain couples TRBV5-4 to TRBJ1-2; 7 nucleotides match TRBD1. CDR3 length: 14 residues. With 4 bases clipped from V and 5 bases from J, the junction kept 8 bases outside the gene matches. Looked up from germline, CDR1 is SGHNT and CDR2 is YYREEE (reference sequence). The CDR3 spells CASSPPGQSYGYTF. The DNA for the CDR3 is TGTGCCAGCAGCCCCCCGGGACAGAGTTATGGCTACACCTTC.

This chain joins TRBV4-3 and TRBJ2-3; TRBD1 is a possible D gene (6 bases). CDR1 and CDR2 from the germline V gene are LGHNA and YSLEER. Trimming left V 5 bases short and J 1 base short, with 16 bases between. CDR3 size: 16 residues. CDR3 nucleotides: TGCGCCAGCAGCTTGGTTCAGGGGAGAGGCACAGATACGCAGTATTTT. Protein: CASSLVQGRGTDTQYF.

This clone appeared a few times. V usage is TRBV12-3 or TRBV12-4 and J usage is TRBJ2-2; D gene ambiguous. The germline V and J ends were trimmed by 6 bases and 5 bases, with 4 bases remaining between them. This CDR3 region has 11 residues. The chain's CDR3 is CASSSTGELFF. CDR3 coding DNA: TGTGCCAGCAGCTCGACCGGGGAGCTGTTTTTT.